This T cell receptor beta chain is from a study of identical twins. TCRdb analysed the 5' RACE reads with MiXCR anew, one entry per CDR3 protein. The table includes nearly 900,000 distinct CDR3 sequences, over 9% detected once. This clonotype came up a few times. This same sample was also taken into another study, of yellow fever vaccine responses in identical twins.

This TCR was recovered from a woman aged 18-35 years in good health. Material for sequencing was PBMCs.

The CDR3 protein is CASSQLAGGLTGELFF. The CDR3 DNA reads TGTGCCAGCAGCCAACTGGCGGGAGGGCTCACCGGGGAGCTGTTTTTT. The chain combines TRBV14 with TRBJ2-2, with 9 bases lining up with TRBD2. The CDR3 totals 16 residues. V lost 2 bases to trimming and J lost 4 bases; unmatched junction nucleotides: 5. Per germline, CDR1 SGHDN and CDR2 FVKESK. The whole variable domain, remainder taken from reference TRBV14 and TRBJ2-2, is EAGVTQFPSHSVIEKGQTVTLRCDPISGHDNLYWYRRVMGKEIKFLLHFVKESKQDESGMPNNRFLAERTGGTYSTLKVQPAELEDSGVYFCASSQLAGGLTGELFFGEGSRLTVL.